The entry that follows covers one T cell receptor (beta chain) sequence. The junction departs from germline at one end; a sequencing error may be responsible. RNA transcripts provided the source from which TCR beta CDR3 regions were amplified. HTBI primers drove first-round RT-PCR of the TCR CDR3. MiXCR, run by TCRdb on the multiplex PCR reads, gives a single entry per CDR3 protein. The data show around 600,000 distinct CDR3 sequences, with 40% to 55% seen just once and 6.5% to 9% held by the top ten. This entry belongs to a study of T cells in Graves' hyperthyroidism and ophthalmopathy. Germline V lookup: CDR1 DFQATT, CDR2 SNEGSKA (reference sequence). This CDR3 contains 13 residues.

This receptor was obtained from an adult man with Graves' disease, either hyperthyroidism or ophthalmopathy (not recorded which). The source material was peripheral blood or thyroid tissue (not recorded which). The rearrangement joins TRBV20-1 to TRBJ2-7; D is possibly TRBD1 or TRBD2 (5 bases each). The CDR3 nucleotides read TGCAGCGCTAGGGGCAGAGCGGAATACGAGCAGTACTTC. Its translation is CSARGRAEYEQYF.